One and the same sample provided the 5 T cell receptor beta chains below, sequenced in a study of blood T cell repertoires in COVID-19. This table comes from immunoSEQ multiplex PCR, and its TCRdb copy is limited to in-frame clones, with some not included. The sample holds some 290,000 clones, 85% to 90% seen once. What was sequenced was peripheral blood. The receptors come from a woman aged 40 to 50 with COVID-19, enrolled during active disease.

Here the CDR3 DNA reads TGCAGCGTTGACCCGCAGGGGGTGACCACTGAAGCTTTCTTT. It yields the protein CSVDPQGVTTEAFF. This chain links TRBV29-1 with TRBJ1-1; the match to TRBD1 covers 7 bases. Germline assignment: CDR1 SQVTM and CDR2 ANQGSEA. V was pared by 3 bases and J by 4 bases, with 8 bases of the junction left unmatched. This CDR3 spans 14 amino acids.

CDR3 amino acids: CASSGPGTSYEQYF. The CDR3, as DNA: TGTGCCAGCAGTGGACCCGGGACTAGCTACGAGCAGTACTTC. This chain uses TRBV28 with TRBJ2-5, with 8 bases identical to TRBD2. The J call is uncertain, as TRBJ2-7 better fits the DNA end. Per germline, CDR1 MDHEN and CDR2 SYDVKM. CDR3 length: 14 residues.

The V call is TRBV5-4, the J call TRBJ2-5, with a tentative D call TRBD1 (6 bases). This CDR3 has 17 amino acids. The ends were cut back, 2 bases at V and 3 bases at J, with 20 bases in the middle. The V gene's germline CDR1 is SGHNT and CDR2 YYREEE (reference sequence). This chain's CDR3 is CASSLPDSYVAKETQYF. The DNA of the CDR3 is TGTGCCAGCAGCTTACCGGACAGTTACGTCGCCAAAGAGACCCAGTACTTC.

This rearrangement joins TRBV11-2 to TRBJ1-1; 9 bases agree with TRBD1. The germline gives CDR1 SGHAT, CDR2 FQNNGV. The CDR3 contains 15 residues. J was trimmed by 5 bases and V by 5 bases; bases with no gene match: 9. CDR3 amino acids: CASSTHRGRQTEAFF. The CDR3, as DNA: TGTGCCAGCAGCACACACAGGGGGCGTCAAACTGAAGCTTTCTTT.

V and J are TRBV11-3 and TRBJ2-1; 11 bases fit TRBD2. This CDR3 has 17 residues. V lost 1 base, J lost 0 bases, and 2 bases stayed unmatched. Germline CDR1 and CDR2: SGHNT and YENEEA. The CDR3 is CASSLALAGGSYNEQFF. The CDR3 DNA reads TGTGCCAGCAGCTTAGCTCTAGCGGGAGGCTCCTACAATGAGCAGTTCTTC.